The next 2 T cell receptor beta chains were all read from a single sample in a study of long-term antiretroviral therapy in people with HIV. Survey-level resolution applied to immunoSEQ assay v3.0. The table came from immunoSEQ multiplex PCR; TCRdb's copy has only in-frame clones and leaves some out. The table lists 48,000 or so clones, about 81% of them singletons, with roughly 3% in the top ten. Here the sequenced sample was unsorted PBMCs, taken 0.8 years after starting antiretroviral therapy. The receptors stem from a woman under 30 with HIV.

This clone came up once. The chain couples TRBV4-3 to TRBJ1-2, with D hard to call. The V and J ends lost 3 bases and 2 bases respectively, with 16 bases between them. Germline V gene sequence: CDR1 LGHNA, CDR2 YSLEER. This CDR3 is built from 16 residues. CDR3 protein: CASSHPSDWRNYGYTF. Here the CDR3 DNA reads TGCGCCAGCAGCCACCCTAGCGATTGGCGCAACTATGGCTACACCTTC.

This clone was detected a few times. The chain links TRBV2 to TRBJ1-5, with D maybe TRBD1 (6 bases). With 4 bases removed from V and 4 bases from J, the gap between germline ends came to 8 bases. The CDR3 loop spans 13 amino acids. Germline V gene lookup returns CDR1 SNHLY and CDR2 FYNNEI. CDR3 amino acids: CASSGQENQPQHF. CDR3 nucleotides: TGTGCCAGCAGTGGACAGGAGAATCAGCCCCAGCATTTT.